This entry lists 20 T cell receptor beta chains sequenced from one sample in a study of graft-versus-host responses after intestinal transplantation. Data came from immunoSEQ multiplex PCR; TCRdb stores just in-frame clones and leaves some out. Of about 94,000 clones listed, 90% to 95% are singletons. No antigen has been assigned to these receptors. The source material was unstimulated CD8+ T cells sorted from spleen or lymph node cells, sampled before intestinal transplant. Receptors were obtained from a human donor who received an intestinal transplant.

This chain uses TRBV6-6 with TRBJ2-4, with 8 bases lining up with TRBD1. The CDR3 is 15 residues long. The germline V gene has CDR1 MNHNY and CDR2 SVGAGI (reference sequence). V shed 5 bases, J shed 5 bases, and the junction held 8 bases outside the gene matches. Here the CDR3 DNA reads TGTGCCAGCAGTCCGTTGGACAGGGAGGAAAACATTCAGTACTTC. Translating gives CASSPLDREENIQYF.

This chain uses TRBV7-3 with TRBJ2-3; 7 bases are shared with TRBD1. The CDR3 sequence is 16 residues long. Unmatched junction bases numbered 10, after V lost 2 bases and J lost 5 bases. Germline lookup yields CDR1 SGHTA and CDR2 FQGTGA. CDR3 DNA: TGTGCCAGCAGCTTAGGGAGTGACAGGGCAAAAGATACGCAGTATTTT. It encodes CASSLGSDRAKDTQYF. Drawing the rest from reference TRBV7-3 and TRBJ2-3, the complete variable domain is GAGVSQTPSNKVTEKGKYVELRCDPISGHTALYWYRQSLGQGPEFLIYFQGTGAADDSGLPNDRFFAVRPEGSVSTLKIQRTERGDSAVYLCASSLGSDRAKDTQYFGPGTRLTVL.

This chain joins TRBV6-5 and TRBJ2-7; D not resolved. Germline V CDR1 and CDR2: MNHEY, SVGAGI. Trimming cost V 6 bases and J 3 bases, with 15 bases left between them. The CDR3 covers 14 residues. DNA of the CDR3: TGTGCCAGCAGCCAGACCACAGCAAACTACGAGCAGTACTTC. Translating gives CASSQTTANYEQYF.

The chain carries TRBV5-1 and TRBJ2-7; no firm D call. Looked up from germline, CDR1 is SGHRS and CDR2 is YFSETQ. V shed 5 bases and J shed 2 bases, with 14 bases lying between them. The CDR3 spans 14 residues. The CDR3 DNA reads TGCGCCAGCAGTCCGTCTTCAGGCGCCTACGAGCAGTACTTC. It encodes CASSPSSGAYEQYF.

The chain has TRBV19 and TRBJ2-5; D unclear. V was shortened by 1 base and J by 1 base, with 4 bases between the two germline ends. The CDR3 covers 13 residues. Germline V CDR1 and CDR2: LNHDA, SQIVND (reference sequence). CDR3 in amino acids: CASSIALQETQYF. DNA of the CDR3: TGTGCCAGTAGTATAGCCCTCCAAGAGACCCAGTACTTC.

The sample holds one count of this clone. The rearrangement joins TRBV27 to TRBJ1-1; 7 nucleotides line up with TRBD1. The CDR3 totals 16 residues. CDR1 is MNHEY, CDR2 SMNVEV, per germline (reference sequence). Trimming at V came to 5 bases and at J to 4 bases, leaving 13 bases not matched to a gene. The CDR3 is CASSPRTGALSTEAFF. The CDR3 nucleotides are TGTGCCAGCAGTCCGCGGACAGGTGCCCTGAGCACTGAAGCTTTCTTT.

Notes on this clone: The sample has other DNA sequences that encode this CDR3 too. The rearrangement links TRBV4-1 to TRBJ2-7, with a weak D call TRBD2 (8 bases). In germline, CDR1 is MGHRA, CDR2 YSYEKL. V dropped 4 bases and J dropped 4 bases, with 17 bases sitting between them. CDR3 length: 15 amino acids. The CDR3 protein is CASSPREGAAYEQYF. In nucleotides, the CDR3 is TGCGCCAGCAGCCCCCGGGAGGGGGCGGCTTACGAGCAGTACTTC.

The chain carries TRBV23-1 and TRBJ1-2; D may be TRBD1 (6 bases). TRBV23-1 has ORF status, its function being uncertain. The CDR3 sequence is 15 residues long. Between the trimmed V and J ends, which lost 0 bases and 3 bases, there was a span of 11 bases. Here the CDR3 reads CASSQSKGGDYGYTF. CDR3 bases: TGCGCCAGCAGTCAATCGAAAGGGGGTGACTATGGCTACACCTTC.

Only a few counts were recorded for this clone. J is TRBJ2-7 and V is TRBV15; possible D gene TRBD1, 5 bases. The CDR3 spans 12 residues. The germline gives CDR1 LNHNV, CDR2 YYDKDF (reference sequence). With 2 bases removed from V and 3 bases from J, the gap between germline ends came to 5 bases. The CDR3 here is CATSRQGYEQYF. As DNA, the CDR3 is TGTGCCACCAGCAGACAGGGCTACGAGCAGTACTTC.

Here the CDR3 reads CASTSTGTHEQYF. The CDR3 bases are TGTGCCAGCACCTCAACAGGGACCCACGAGCAGTACTTC. The chain joins TRBV25-1 to TRBJ2-7, with a possible D match to TRBD1 (6 bases). The CDR3 sequence is 13 residues long. V lost 7 bases and J lost 5, with 15 bases in between. Germline lookup yields CDR1 MGHDK and CDR2 SYGVNS.

This chain uses TRBV4-1 with TRBJ2-7; D gene unclear. V lost 0 bases to trimming and J lost 7 bases, with 10 bases between them. The germline V gene encodes CDR1 MGHRA and CDR2 YSYEKL. The CDR3 is 13 residues long. For the CDR3, the DNA is TGCGCCAGCAGCCAAGAAGGCACTACAGAGCAGTACTTC. Translation gives CASSQEGTTEQYF.

This clone was seen a single time. The rearrangement joins TRBV28 to TRBJ2-7; D is undetermined. With 3 bases removed from V and 4 bases from J, the gap between germline ends came to 13 bases. The CDR3 is 14 residues long. Germline CDR1 reads MDHEN; CDR2 reads SYDVKM. CDR3 bases: TGTGCCAGCAGTTTTCCCTCTAGTTTGTACGAGCAGTACTTC. Translating gives CASSFPSSLYEQYF.

The chain is built from TRBV9 and TRBJ2-7, with 7 bases fitting TRBD1. The V segment lost 3 bases and the J segment 1 base; nucleotides outside the gene matches: 7. Germline lookup yields CDR1 SGDLS and CDR2 YYNGEE. This CDR3 comprises 15 residues. In DNA form, the CDR3 reads TGTGCCAGCAGCGCCTCGACAGGGACGTCCTACGAGCAGTACTTC. Translated: CASSASTGTSYEQYF. Supplemented by reference TRBV9 and TRBJ2-7, the full variable domain reads DSGVTQTPKHLITATGQRVTLRCSPRSGDLSVYWYQQSLDQGLQFLIQYYNGEERAKGNILERFSAQQFPDLHSELNLSSLELGDSALYFCASSASTGTSYEQYFGPGTRLTVT.

The chain is built from TRBV2 and TRBJ2-1; 11 positions match TRBD2. The germline CDR1 and CDR2 sequences are SNHLY and FYNNEI. With V trimmed by 8 bases and J by 10 bases, 10 bases remained unmatched. The CDR3 sequence is 14 residues long. This CDR3 is CASYGTSGADEQFF. The CDR3 DNA follows: TGTGCCAGCTATGGGACTAGCGGTGCCGACGAGCAGTTCTTC.

The CDR3 nucleotides read TGCGCCAGCAGCTTGGAGGCTAGCGGCTCCTACAATGAGCAGTTCTTC. Protein sequence: CASSLEASGSYNEQFF. This rearrangement joins TRBV5-1 to TRBJ2-1, with 7 positions matching TRBD2. The CDR3 extends over 16 amino acids. V lost 0 bases and J lost 0; bases outside the gene matches: 3. Looked up from germline, CDR1 is SGHRS and CDR2 is YFSETQ. Combining the CDR3 with reference TRBV5-1 and TRBJ2-1 gives the whole variable domain KAGVTQTPRYLIKTRGQQVTLSCSPISGHRSVSWYQQTPGQGLQFLFEYFSETQRNKGNFPGRFSGRQFSNSRSEMNVSTLELGDSALYLCASSLEASGSYNEQFFGPGTRLTVL.

The genes are TRBV28 and TRBJ2-3; no clear D. Looked up from germline, CDR1 is MDHEN and CDR2 is SYDVKM. Trimming cost V 2 bases and J 3 bases, with 9 bases left between them. This CDR3 region has 14 residues. The CDR3 DNA follows: TGTGCCAGCAGTTTAGCACGGGTGACAGATACGCAGTATTTT. This sequence encodes CASSLARVTDTQYF. Full variable domain (outside the CDR3, taken from reference TRBV28 and TRBJ2-3): DVKVTQSSRYLVKRTGEKVFLECVQDMDHENMFWYRQDPGLGLRLIYFSYDVKMKEKGDIPEGYSVSREKKERFSLILESASTNQTSMYLCASSLARVTDTQYFGPGTRLTVL.

The rearrangement joins TRBV4-1 to TRBJ1-1; 8 bases are shared with TRBD1. This CDR3 contains 15 residues. The junction had 10 bases not matched to a gene; V was cut back by 4 bases and J by 6 bases. Per the germline V gene, CDR1 is MGHRA and CDR2 is YSYEKL. The CDR3 protein is CASSLNTDRGPEAFF. CDR3 nucleotides: TGCGCCAGCAGCCTAAACACCGACAGGGGCCCTGAAGCTTTCTTT.

V and J are TRBV7-2 and TRBJ2-3; 11 nucleotides match TRBD2. CDR1 and CDR2 (germline): SGHTA, FQGNSA. The length of the CDR3 is 16 residues. The V and J ends lost 5 bases and 2 bases, in that order; junction bases with no gene match: 6. CDR3 DNA: TGTGCCAGCAGCCCGCTAGCGGGGGGAGTCACAGATACGCAGTATTTT. Translated: CASSPLAGGVTDTQYF.

This chain's CDR3 is CASSHAYSTEAFF. The CDR3, as DNA: TGCGCCAGCAGCCATGCTTACTCCACTGAAGCTTTCTTT. This chain links TRBV4-3 with TRBJ1-1; D not resolved. From germline, CDR1 is LGHNA and CDR2 YSLEER. Trimming pared 3 bases from V and 4 bases from J, leaving 9 bases between. The CDR3 has 13 amino acids.

The gene calls are TRBV13 and TRBJ1-2; 7 positions match TRBD1. V gave up 5 bases and J gave up 6 bases; unmatched junction bases: 6. CDR3 length equals 13 residues. Germline assignment: CDR1 PRHDT and CDR2 FYEKMQ (reference sequence). In DNA, the CDR3 is TGTGCCAGCAGCATGAGGGGGCGGAATGGCTACACCTTC. It specifies CASSMRGRNGYTF. The full variable domain, completed using reference TRBV13 and TRBJ1-2, is AAGVIQSPRHLIKEKRETATLKCYPIPRHDTVYWYQQGPGQDPQFLISFYEKMQSDKGSIPDRFSAQQFSDYHSELNMSSLELGDSALYFCASSMRGRNGYTFGSGTRLTVV.